Listed below are T cell receptor beta chains from one sample, sequenced in a study of shared clonotypes between healthy human individuals. Libraries were prepared by immunoSEQ multiplex PCR; TCRdb keeps only in-frame clonotypes and omits some of them. The sample lists about 490,000 clones, 76% occurring once. Source material: PBMCs. These receptors were obtained from a woman aged 40-49 years in good health. Some clones in this sample may be carry-over from other donors' samples. The CDR3 runs from the conserved cysteine through the conserved F or W. A D gene is named only where the DNA matches it firmly. Clone size is not always given. Where it is, it says once, few, many or a class for expanded clones.

CDR3nt: TGTGCCAGCTCACCCGTGGGACAGGGAAGGAAGACTGAAGCTTTCTTT; CDR3aa: CASSPVGQGRKTEAFF; len: 16; v_gene: TRBV18; d_gene: TRBD1; abundance: NA; j_gene: TRBJ1-1
CDR3nt: TGTGCCAGCAACATAAGGTCGGGACAGGGGGCTTATGAGCAGTACTTC; CDR3aa: CASNIRSGQGAYEQYF; len: 16; v_gene: TRBV21-1; d_gene: NA; abundance: NA; j_gene: TRBJ2-7
CDR3nt: TGCAGCGCGGGGGCACAGAACACTGAAGCTTTCTTT; CDR3aa: CSAGAQNTEAFF; len: 12; v_gene: TRBV29-1; d_gene: NA; abundance: NA; j_gene: TRBJ1-1
CDR3nt: TGTGCCAGCAGCTTGGCCGGGGGAGATACTGAAGCTTTCTTT; CDR3aa: CASSLAGGDTEAFF; len: 14; v_gene: TRBV5-4; d_gene: NA; abundance: NA; j_gene: TRBJ1-1
CDR3nt: TGTGCCAGCTCACGCAGCGGGGACCAAGAGACCCAGTACTTC; CDR3aa: CASSRSGDQETQYF; len: 14; v_gene: TRBV18; d_gene: TRBD2; abundance: NA; j_gene: TRBJ2-5
CDR3nt: TGTGCCAGCAGTGTGGTTGGAGACACTGAAGCTTTCTTC; CDR3aa: CASSVVGDTEAFF; len: 13; v_gene: TRBV2; d_gene: NA; abundance: NA; j_gene: TRBJ1-1
CDR3nt: TGTGCCAGCAGCGTAGACCAGGGGAACACTGAAGCTTTCTTT; CDR3aa: CASSVDQGNTEAFF; len: 14; v_gene: TRBV9; d_gene: NA; abundance: few; j_gene: TRBJ1-1
CDR3nt: TGTGCCAGCAGTTGGAATGAGAACACTGAAGCTTTCTTT; CDR3aa: CASSWNENTEAFF; len: 13; v_gene: TRBV27; d_gene: NA; abundance: NA; j_gene: TRBJ1-1
CDR3nt: TGCGCCAGCAGCCAAGACCCAGGTGGGACTAGCGGGAGGTTCACCTACGAGCAGTACTTC; CDR3aa: CASSQDPGGTSGRFTYEQYF; len: 20; v_gene: TRBV4-3; d_gene: TRBD2; abundance: once; j_gene: TRBJ2-7
CDR3nt: TGTGCCAGCAACCACCCGGGACTATCCTTCGGGGAGCTGTTTTTT; CDR3aa: CASNHPGLSFGELFF; len: 15; v_gene: TRBV6-6; d_gene: TRBD2; abundance: few; j_gene: TRBJ2-2
CDR3nt: TGTGCCAGCAGCCAAGAAGGGACAGAAGACGAGCAGTACTTC; CDR3aa: CASSQEGTEDEQYF; len: 14; v_gene: TRBV4-2; d_gene: TRBD1; abundance: NA; j_gene: TRBJ2-7
CDR3nt: TGTGCCAGCTGGCAGGCTCCGATCTACGAGCAGTACTTC; CDR3aa: CASWQAPIYEQYF; len: 13; v_gene: TRBV28; d_gene: NA; abundance: NA; j_gene: TRBJ2-7
CDR3nt: TGTGCCAGCAGCCTGGGGACAGGACTAGCCTACAATGAGCAGTTCTTC; CDR3aa: CASSLGTGLAYNEQFF; len: 16; v_gene: TRBV7-6; d_gene: NA; abundance: NA; j_gene: TRBJ2-1
CDR3nt: TGTGCCAGCAGCTTTGGTCAGGGGACCTATGGCTACACCTTC; CDR3aa: CASSFGQGTYGYTF; len: 14; v_gene: TRBV7-6; d_gene: NA; abundance: NA; j_gene: TRBJ1-2
CDR3nt: TGTGCCAGCAGCCCGACGTCGGGCTCTGGAAACACCATATATTTT; CDR3aa: CASSPTSGSGNTIYF; len: 15; v_gene: TRBV7-2; d_gene: NA; abundance: NA; j_gene: TRBJ1-3
CDR3nt: TGTGCCAGCATCAGGGGGACAGGGAGTTCTGGCTATGGCTACACCTTC; CDR3aa: CASIRGTGSSGYGYTF; len: 16; v_gene: TRBV28; d_gene: TRBD1; abundance: NA; j_gene: TRBJ1-2
CDR3nt: TGTGCCAGCAGTCCCCCGGAGGGTCGAGAAAAACTGTTTTTT; CDR3aa: CASSPPEGREKLFF; len: 14; v_gene: TRBV28; d_gene: NA; abundance: NA; j_gene: TRBJ1-4
CDR3nt: TGTGCCAGCAGCTTAGCGGCTAGCACAGATACGCAGTATTTT; CDR3aa: CASSLAASTDTQYF; len: 14; v_gene: TRBV11-3; d_gene: NA; abundance: NA; j_gene: TRBJ2-3
CDR3nt: TGTGCCAGCAGTGATTGGGCACAGGCGACCTATGGCTACACCTTC; CDR3aa: CASSDWAQATYGYTF; len: 15; v_gene: TRBV6-1; d_gene: NA; abundance: NA; j_gene: TRBJ1-2
CDR3nt: TGTGCCAGTCGGGCTAGGACCGGGGAGCTGTTTTTT; CDR3aa: CASRARTGELFF; len: 12; v_gene: TRBV28; d_gene: NA; abundance: NA; j_gene: TRBJ2-2
CDR3nt: TGTGCCAGCTCACCCCCGGGACTAGGGACCGGAGATACGCAGTATTTT; CDR3aa: CASSPPGLGTGDTQYF; len: 16; v_gene: TRBV18; d_gene: TRBD2; abundance: NA; j_gene: TRBJ2-3
CDR3nt: TGTGCCAGCAGCTTAGACAGGGGCTGGCGAGACTTC; CDR3aa: CASSLDRGWRDF; len: 12; v_gene: TRBV6-1; d_gene: TRBD1; abundance: few; j_gene: TRBJ1-2
CDR3nt: TGTGCCAGCAGCCCAAGGGGATACAATGAGCAGTTCTTC; CDR3aa: CASSPRGYNEQFF; len: 13; v_gene: TRBV14; d_gene: NA; abundance: NA; j_gene: TRBJ2-1
CDR3nt: TGTGCCAGCAGCTGGGGCCAGAACACTGAAGCTTTCTTT; CDR3aa: CASSWGQNTEAFF; len: 13; v_gene: TRBV7-8; d_gene: NA; abundance: NA; j_gene: TRBJ1-1
CDR3nt: TGTGCCAGCAGGGATACGACAGGGTCCCACGAGCAGTACTTC; CDR3aa: CASRDTTGSHEQYF; len: 14; v_gene: TRBV5-8; d_gene: TRBD1; abundance: NA; j_gene: TRBJ2-7
CDR3nt: TGTGCCAGCAGTGCAAGTACACCTAATCAGCCCCAGCATTTT; CDR3aa: CASSASTPNQPQHF; len: 14; v_gene: TRBV2; d_gene: NA; abundance: NA; j_gene: TRBJ1-5
CDR3nt: TGTGCCAGCTCTCCACGGACCGGCATGAACACTGAAGCTTTCTTT; CDR3aa: CASSPRTGMNTEAFF; len: 15; v_gene: TRBV18; d_gene: NA; abundance: many; j_gene: TRBJ1-1
CDR3nt: TGCAGCGTTGAGGCGGGAGGGCCATACGAGCAGTACTTC; CDR3aa: CSVEAGGPYEQYF; len: 13; v_gene: TRBV29-1; d_gene: TRBD2; abundance: NA; j_gene: TRBJ2-7
CDR3nt: TGTGCCAGCAGTATAACTACAGGGGGGACGAACACCGGGGAGCTGTTTTTT; CDR3aa: CASSITTGGTNTGELFF; len: 17; v_gene: TRBV4-2; d_gene: TRBD1; abundance: NA; j_gene: TRBJ2-2
CDR3nt: TGCGCCAGCAGGCGCGAGGATAGGTTCGGTGAAGCTTTCTTT; CDR3aa: CASRREDRFGEAFF; len: 14; v_gene: TRBV5-1; d_gene: NA; abundance: few; j_gene: TRBJ1-1
CDR3nt: TGTGCCAGCAGTTTTATGGGGCGGGAGAAGGTCGATGAGCAGTTCTTC; CDR3aa: CASSFMGREKVDEQFF; len: 16; v_gene: TRBV27; d_gene: TRBD2; abundance: NA; j_gene: TRBJ2-1
CDR3nt: TGTGCCTGGAGAGGACTAGCGGGAACGGATACGCAGTATTTT; CDR3aa: CAWRGLAGTDTQYF; len: 14; v_gene: TRBV30; d_gene: TRBD2; abundance: many; j_gene: TRBJ2-3
CDR3nt: TGTGCCAGCAGCGGGGGACGGACCCTCTATGGCTACACCTTC; CDR3aa: CASSGGRTLYGYTF; len: 14; v_gene: TRBV7-2; d_gene: NA; abundance: few; j_gene: TRBJ1-2
CDR3nt: TGTGCCAGCAGCAAAGGGGCGGCGGGACAGATAGCCAAAAACATTCAGTACTTC; CDR3aa: CASSKGAAGQIAKNIQYF; len: 18; v_gene: TRBV21-1; d_gene: NA; abundance: NA; j_gene: TRBJ2-4
CDR3nt: TGTGCCAGCACCGGAAACCGGGACAACTACAATGAGCAGTTCTTC; CDR3aa: CASTGNRDNYNEQFF; len: 15; v_gene: TRBV6-5; d_gene: NA; abundance: NA; j_gene: TRBJ2-1
CDR3nt: TGTGCCAGCACAGACAGAGCCCTCTACGAGCAGTACTTC; CDR3aa: CASTDRALYEQYF; len: 13; v_gene: TRBV2; d_gene: NA; abundance: many; j_gene: TRBJ2-7
CDR3nt: TGTGCCAGCAGCTTGGGGGAGGGCACAGATACGCAGTATTTT; CDR3aa: CASSLGEGTDTQYF; len: 14; v_gene: TRBV5-4; d_gene: NA; abundance: NA; j_gene: TRBJ2-3
CDR3nt: TGTGCCAGCAGCCCCGGGACAGGTAATTACGAGCAGTACTTC; CDR3aa: CASSPGTGNYEQYF; len: 14; v_gene: TRBV28; d_gene: TRBD1; abundance: NA; j_gene: TRBJ2-7
CDR3nt: TGTGCCAGCTCACCAGGGGAGGGAACCGAGCAGTACTTC; CDR3aa: CASSPGEGTEQYF; len: 13; v_gene: TRBV18; d_gene: TRBD2; abundance: NA; j_gene: TRBJ2-7
CDR3nt: TGTGCCAGCAGAGGACAGAAAGGCTACACCTTC; CDR3aa: CASRGQKGYTF; len: 11; v_gene: TRBV2; d_gene: NA; abundance: NA; j_gene: TRBJ1-2
CDR3nt: TGTGCCAGCAGCACTCAACCCGGGGGCACTGAAGCTTTCTTT; CDR3aa: CASSTQPGGTEAFF; len: 14; v_gene: TRBV9; d_gene: NA; abundance: few; j_gene: TRBJ1-1
CDR3nt: TGCGCCAGCAGCTTTAGCGGGGGAGGAGATACGCAGTATTTT; CDR3aa: CASSFSGGGDTQYF; len: 14; v_gene: TRBV5-1; d_gene: TRBD2; abundance: NA; j_gene: TRBJ2-3
CDR3nt: TGCGCCAGCAGCCCGGGACAGGGGGTTAACTATGGCTACACCTTC; CDR3aa: CASSPGQGVNYGYTF; len: 15; v_gene: TRBV5-1; d_gene: TRBD1; abundance: NA; j_gene: TRBJ1-2
CDR3nt: TGCAGCGTTTTAAGAGGTGAGCAGTTCTTC; CDR3aa: CSVLRGEQFF; len: 10; v_gene: TRBV29-1; d_gene: NA; abundance: NA; j_gene: TRBJ2-1
CDR3nt: TGTGCCAGCAGCCGGGACAGGGGGCGCAGGGCTAATGAAAAACTGTTTTTT; CDR3aa: CASSRDRGRRANEKLFF; len: 17; v_gene: TRBV7-9; d_gene: TRBD1; abundance: NA; j_gene: TRBJ1-4
CDR3nt: TGTGCCAGCAGTTTTGGACCGACAGGGGCGGGCACCGGGGAGCTGTTTTTT; CDR3aa: CASSFGPTGAGTGELFF; len: 17; v_gene: TRBV28; d_gene: TRBD1; abundance: NA; j_gene: TRBJ2-2
CDR3nt: TGTGCCAGCATCCAGGACCGGGGGGCCGGGGAGCTGTTTTTT; CDR3aa: CASIQDRGAGELFF; len: 14; v_gene: TRBV11-2; d_gene: TRBD2; abundance: once; j_gene: TRBJ2-2
CDR3nt: TGTGCCAGCAGTTACGCGTACCAAGAGACCCAGTACTTC; CDR3aa: CASSYAYQETQYF; len: 13; v_gene: TRBV27; d_gene: NA; abundance: once; j_gene: TRBJ2-5
CDR3nt: TGTGCCAGCAGCCTCCTGGGTAGCCCCACCGGGGAGCTGTTTTTT; CDR3aa: CASSLLGSPTGELFF; len: 15; v_gene: TRBV14; d_gene: NA; abundance: NA; j_gene: TRBJ2-2
CDR3nt: TGTGCCAGCAGCCCGGGACAGGGGGCCAAGCGGTTTGGAAACACCATATATTTT; CDR3aa: CASSPGQGAKRFGNTIYF; len: 18; v_gene: TRBV9; d_gene: TRBD1; abundance: few; j_gene: TRBJ1-3
CDR3nt: TGTGCCAGCAGAGGCCGGGACAGGGGGCTTGATACGCAGTATTTT; CDR3aa: CASRGRDRGLDTQYF; len: 15; v_gene: TRBV6-1; d_gene: TRBD1; abundance: NA; j_gene: TRBJ2-3
CDR3nt: TGTGCCAGCAGTACTAGCGGCACCTACGAGCAGTACTTC; CDR3aa: CASSTSGTYEQYF; len: 13; v_gene: TRBV6-5; d_gene: TRBD2; abundance: NA; j_gene: TRBJ2-7
CDR3nt: TGTGCCTCCAGACAGGGGTCCTCTGGGGCCAACGTCCTGACTTTC; CDR3aa: CASRQGSSGANVLTF; len: 15; v_gene: TRBV28; d_gene: TRBD1; abundance: NA; j_gene: TRBJ2-6
CDR3nt: TGTGCCAGCAGTTTAGGGCGGTCCAATCAGCCCCAGCATTTT; CDR3aa: CASSLGRSNQPQHF; len: 14; v_gene: TRBV28; d_gene: NA; abundance: NA; j_gene: TRBJ1-5
CDR3nt: TGTGCCAGCTCACCTCGGGAGACCCACTCCTACAATGAGCAGTTCTTC; CDR3aa: CASSPRETHSYNEQFF; len: 16; v_gene: TRBV18; d_gene: NA; abundance: NA; j_gene: TRBJ2-1
CDR3nt: TGCGCCAGCAGCCAGGGACTAGCGGGAGTAGATACGCAGTATTTT; CDR3aa: CASSQGLAGVDTQYF; len: 15; v_gene: TRBV4-3; d_gene: TRBD2; abundance: few; j_gene: TRBJ2-3
CDR3nt: TGTGCCAGCAGTGAAATCCGGGACGGTCCCTACGAGCAGTACTTC; CDR3aa: CASSEIRDGPYEQYF; len: 15; v_gene: TRBV2; d_gene: NA; abundance: NA; j_gene: TRBJ2-7
CDR3nt: TGTGCCAGCAGCTTATCTTGGGAAACTGGGGCCAACGTCCTGACTTTC; CDR3aa: CASSLSWETGANVLTF; len: 16; v_gene: TRBV7-9; d_gene: NA; abundance: NA; j_gene: TRBJ2-6
CDR3nt: TGTGCCAGCAGCTTAGCCAGGGTTTACACTGAAGCTTTCTTT; CDR3aa: CASSLARVYTEAFF; len: 14; v_gene: TRBV7-2; d_gene: NA; abundance: few; j_gene: TRBJ1-1
CDR3nt: TGTGCCAGCAGTAGACCTAACTATGGCTACACCTTC; CDR3aa: CASSRPNYGYTF; len: 12; v_gene: TRBV6-5; d_gene: NA; abundance: NA; j_gene: TRBJ1-2